This T cell receptor beta chain was recorded in a study of cytomegalovirus exposure and HLA in healthy donors. Per germline, CDR1 SGHDT and CDR2 YYEEEE. CDR3 length equals 13 residues. V lost 0 bases and J 1 base, leaving 4 bases between the germline ends. This clone was counted once. PCR was performed using 60 Vbeta and 13 Jbeta primers. Clones were sequenced by immunoSEQ multiplex PCR, and TCRdb holds only the in-frame ones, with some missing. This sample has around 150,000 clones, with about four fifths found just once. The origin of this receptor is a young man in good health and CMV-seronegative. Input material: PBMCs. V and J are TRBV5-6 and TRBJ2-5; D not resolved. CDR3: CASSLDFQETQYF. CDR3 DNA sequence: TGTGCCAGCAGCTTGGACTTCCAAGAGACCCAGTACTTC.